This T cell receptor (beta chain) was documented in a study of cytomegalovirus exposure and HLA in healthy donors. Findings and caveats of the study: Many donors shared some public TCRs, even though most TCR sequences were rare.

Donors counted as nominally healthy when sampled, yet unrecorded immune exposures were likely. Germline trimming cut 3 bases from V and 0 bases from J; bases unmatched to any gene: 4. Germline CDR1 reads SEHNR; CDR2 reads FQNEAQ (reference sequence). CDR3 length: 15 residues. Comment on this clone: Its antigen is unknown.

PCR amplification relied on 60 Vbeta primers (plus 13 Jbeta primers). Profiled with immunoSEQ multiplex PCR; TCRdb holds only in-frame clones, not every one. Counted here are over 100,000 clones, roughly 69% occurring once; the ten biggest clones make up roughly 5.3%. The sequenced sample was PBMCs. The rearrangement joins TRBV7-9 to TRBJ1-2; 7 bases are a match to TRBD1. The origin of this receptor is a woman aged 65 to 85 in good health and CMV-seropositive. This CDR3 is CASSFEGASNYGYTF. Here the CDR3 DNA reads TGTGCCAGCAGCTTTGAGGGGGCCTCTAACTATGGCTACACCTTC.